This T cell receptor (beta chain) stems from a study of blood T cells in healthy people across ages (dated by TCRdb to the mid-2010s). About the investigation overall: In model experiments, template switching captured roughly one uniquely barcoded TCR beta cDNA molecule for every two T cells. Age-related changes in TCR beta repertoire diversity were measured in the study by deep sequencing normalized with unique cDNA molecular identifiers. Donors were grouped into four age groups: young (average roughly 17 years), middle-aged (roughly 40), aged (about 60) and long-lived (about 82). To avoid experimental bias, donors of different ages were distributed randomly across sequencing lanes. The study analyzed two additional independent replicas of 1 million unique cDNA reads from the same blood draw for two donors, one aged 18 to 29 and one aged 80 or older. The full study reports these points: Compared with the aged group, the long-lived group had more naive CD4+ T cells, fewer expanded clones and increased TCR diversity, a pattern suggesting age selection. Estimates of total diversity from one million sequenced T cells were regarded as lower bounds and underestimates. Observed TCR beta diversity per million T cells fell roughly linearly with age, and a significant reduction was already apparent by age around 39. Because donor CMV infection status was unknown, age-related changes in expanded clonotypes were potentially confounded. The percentage of naive T cells measured by flow cytometry correlated strongly with observed TCR beta diversity. Because profiling used bulk unsorted PBMCs, naive and antigen-experienced compartments could not be compared conclusively.

The protocol used for the library was 5' RACE. These reads were obtained on an Illumina HiSeq 2500. The second PCR ran for roughly 7 to 11 cycles and used a J-beta primer mix along with a sample-barcoded 5' primer. Each TCR beta cDNA molecule received a unique molecular identifier from a template-switch 5' adaptor carrying 12 random nucleotides. Each sample yielded at least 2.5 million CDR3-containing paired-end reads. First-strand cDNA synthesis was performed from all RNA using the Mint cDNA synthesis kit, with priming by a TRBC-specific oligonucleotide. After uracil-DNA glycosylase treatment, a first 18-cycle PCR used universal primers M1SS and BC2_uni_R on all cDNA. As for how the authors treated the data: Each sample was normalized by randomly selecting 1 million high-quality reads, each carrying a distinct molecular identifier. Instead of being binned into consensus sequences, reads with shared molecular identifiers were discarded. MiTCR, with a Q25 quality threshold and the strictest error-elimination algorithm, was used for CDR3 identification, clonotype clustering and error correction. A nonparametric unseen species model using Euler transformation provided a lower-bound estimate of total TCR beta diversity. Clones were called with MiXCR by TCRdb after fastp trimmed the public reads at Q25, and only in-frame beta chains were retained. CDR3 protein sequences are deduplicated, and each keeps its most common genes and DNA. It is TCRdb's table, rather than the study itself, that gives the V and J calls and clone size. The table for this sample lists about 580,000 distinct CDR3 sequences; roughly 48% of them were counted only once. The top ten hold about 22% of the sample.

The 39 donors, aged roughly 6 to 95 years, were systemically healthy Caucasian individuals from Russia. Each donor gave about 9.7 milliliters of peripheral blood, drawn into EDTA-treated Vacutainer tubes. Ficoll-Paque density-gradient centrifugation was used to isolate PBMCs, with at least 6 million per sample. Trizol reagent was used to extract total RNA from the PBMCs, yielding at least 5 micrograms per sample. The percentages of naive CD45RAhigh/CD27high T cells were determined by flow cytometry on a PBMC aliquot from every donor. The germline V gene supplies CDR1 SQVTM and CDR2 ANQGSEA. Including the terminal cysteine and phenylalanine, the CDR3 comprises 16 residues. Solely the CDR3 DNA is kept, with 48 bases framed from the first base. Remarks on this clonotype: The target of this receptor is not known. One end of the junction does not line up with germline, which may come from a read error.

The TCR originated in a man aged 80 or over in good health. The rearrangement combines TRBV29-1 with TRBJ1-4, and TRBD1 may be the D gene, going by 5 matching bases. The sequenced sample was blood. The nucleotide sequence reads TGCAGCGTTGAGATCCCGAAGGGGTCCGATAATAAAAAACTGTTTTTT. This encodes CSVEIPKGSDNKKLFF.